This T cell receptor (beta chain) was sequenced during a study of spatial heterogeneity in lung cancer. Overall study context: A consistent excess of beta-chain over alpha-chain sequences was detected.

TCRdb re-analysed the 5' RACE reads in MiXCR, keeping a single row per CDR3 protein. This sample has some 6,000 distinct CDR3 sequences, with roughly 15% found just once. Findings of the study overall: The study found that expanded intratumoral alpha and beta TCR counts tracked tumor mutation counts.

This clonotype has a count of ten or more. Antigen unknown. With the library built for alpha chains, this beta chain is off target and its frequency is not meaningful. Time point described: sample taken at primary tumor resection. Samples were donated by 72 untreated early-stage non-small cell lung cancer patients. From tumor, nontumor lung or frozen PBMC, whole RNA was taken unsorted for sequencing. The receptor's source is a male donor with early-stage non-small cell lung cancer. The sample consisted of lung tumor tissue, taken at surgery.

Here the CDR3 reads CASSPRSGQGQETQYF. The CDR3 bases are TGTGCCAGCAGCCCCCGATCCGGACAGGGCCAAGAGACCCAGTACTTC. V and J are TRBV7-9 and TRBJ2-5; TRBD1 agrees at 8 bases. Looked up from germline, CDR1 is SEHNR and CDR2 is FQNEAQ (reference sequence). V was pared by 5 bases and J by 1 base, with 9 bases of the junction left unmatched. The CDR3 spans 16 residues.